These T cell receptor beta chains were read from a single sample in a study of blood T cell repertoires in COVID-19. Method: immunoSEQ multiplex PCR; TCRdb's copy keeps in-frame clones and lacks some. This sample yields roughly 140,000 clones, of which 85% to 90% are seen a single time; 1.2% belongs to the top ten. Source material: PBMCs or T cells enriched from blood (not recorded which). All receptors come from a woman aged 30 to 39 with acute COVID-19. The CDR3 runs from the conserved cysteine through the conserved F or W. A D gene is named only where the DNA matches it firmly. Some rows mark clone size as missing; the rest say once, few, many or name a class of expanded clone.

abundance | j_gene | v_gene | d_gene | CDR3aa | CDR3nt
. | TRBJ2-1 | TRBV7-3 | TRBD2 | CASSLKGYSGRAYNEQFF | TGTGCCAGCAGCTTAAAGGGATATAGCGGGAGAGCCTACAATGAGCAGTTCTTC
once | TRBJ1-1 | TRBV18 | . | CASSVQGSNTEAFF | TGTGCCAGCTCGGTACAGGGCTCGAACACTGAAGCTTTCTTT
once | TRBJ2-7 | TRBV5-4 | . | CASSFLLGQGSYEQYF | TGTGCCAGCAGCTTTTTATTGGGGCAGGGGTCTTACGAGCAGTACTTC
. | TRBJ1-3 | TRBV2 | TRBD1 | CASSGQGSGNTIYF | TGTGCCAGCAGTGGACAGGGAAGTGGAAACACCATATATTTT
. | TRBJ2-2 | TRBV6-2/TRBV6-3 | TRBD2 | CASSYWGLADENTGELFF | TGTGCCAGCAGTTACTGGGGCCTAGCGGACGAGAACACCGGGGAGCTGTTTTTT
once | TRBJ1-1 | TRBV7-8 | TRBD1 | CASSLAGTGLTEAFF | TGTGCCAGCAGCTTAGCGGGGACAGGGTTGACTGAAGCTTTCTTT
. | TRBJ2-7 | TRBV27 | TRBD1 | CASSYSTGVTYEQYF | TGTGCCAGCAGTTACTCAACAGGGGTTACTTACGAGCAGTACTTC
. | TRBJ1-1 | TRBV5-1 | . | CASSLASNTEAFF | TGCGCCAGCAGCTTGGCATCGAACACTGAAGCTTTCTTT
few | TRBJ2-7 | TRBV18 | . | CASSPYGHSYEQYF | TGTGCCAGCTCACCATATGGGCACTCCTACGAGCAGTACTTC
. | TRBJ1-1 | TRBV21-1 | . | CASSKGGQGPGTEAFF | TGTGCCAGCAGCAAAGGGGGACAGGGGCCGGGCACTGAAGCTTTCTTT
few | TRBJ1-2 | TRBV10-3 | TRBD1 | CAISETGVYGYTF | TGTGCCATCTCGGAGACAGGGGTCTATGGCTACACCTTC
. | TRBJ2-2 | TRBV7-9 | . | CASSSVTSGTGELFF | TGTGCCAGCAGCTCAGTGACTAGTGGCACCGGGGAGCTGTTTTTT
. | TRBJ2-3 | TRBV5-4 | TRBD2 | CASSFLAGTTDTQYF | TGTGCCAGCAGCTTTTTAGCGGGAACTACAGATACGCAGTATTTT
. | TRBJ2-2 | TRBV30 | TRBD1 | CAWRRPRTGGPFNTGELFF | TGTGCCTGGAGAAGGCCTAGGACAGGGGGCCCTTTTAACACCGGGGAGCTGTTTTTT
. | TRBJ2-7 | TRBV28 | TRBD2 | CASSVTSGIYEQYF | TGTGCCAGCAGTGTCACTAGCGGAATCTACGAGCAGTACTTC
. | TRBJ2-1 | TRBV7-3 | TRBD2 | CASSPIAGKYNEQFF | TGTGCCAGCAGCCCCATAGCGGGAAAATACAATGAGCAGTTCTTC
few | TRBJ2-6 | TRBV7-9 | . | CASSSLSGANVLTF | TGTGCCAGCAGTAGCCTCTCTGGGGCCAACGTCCTGACTTTC
few | TRBJ2-2 | TRBV6-4 | . | CASSDTGTGELFF | TGTGCCAGCAGTGACACGGGAACCGGGGAGCTGTTTTTT
. | TRBJ2-7 | TRBV11-1 | . | CASTKTEIAAEQYF | TGTGCCAGCACTAAGACCGAGATAGCGGCCGAGCAGTACTTC
. | TRBJ1-1 | TRBV6-2/TRBV6-3 | . | CASSYEGNANTEAFF | TGTGCCAGCAGTTACGAGGGAAACGCGAACACTGAAGCTTTCTTT
. | TRBJ2-7 | TRBV7-2 | . | CASSLRIRGFSEQYF | TGTGCCAGCAGCTTAAGGATCAGGGGATTTTCCGAGCAGTACTTC
. | TRBJ2-1 | TRBV27 | . | CASSFLSYNEQFF | TGTGCCAGCAGTTTCCTTTCCTACAATGAGCAGTTCTTC
. | TRBJ2-6 | TRBV4-1 | . | CASSQSLSGANVLTF | TGCGCCAGCAGCCAATCCCTTTCTGGGGCCAACGTCCTGACTTTC
. | TRBJ1-2 | TRBV19 | TRBD1 | CASSKSGTDRSGYTF | TGTGCCAGTAGTAAATCCGGGACAGATCGTTCGGGCTACACCTTC
. | TRBJ2-1 | TRBV6-4 | . | CASSDSPTGSYNEQFF | TGTGCCAGCAGTGACTCACCGACAGGTTCCTACAATGAGCAGTTCTTC
. | TRBJ2-7 | TRBV19 | . | CASSISLQGTYEQYF | TGTGCCAGTAGTATATCTTTACAGGGCACCTACGAGCAGTACTTC
. | TRBJ2-7 | TRBV5-6 | TRBD1 | CASSRTRQGFSYEQYF | TGTGCCAGCAGCAGGACCCGACAGGGATTTTCCTACGAGCAGTACTTC
. | TRBJ1-4 | TRBV5-8 | . | CASSLVAGASEKLFF | TGTGCCAGCAGCTTGGTGGCAGGGGCAAGTGAAAAACTGTTTTTT
. | TRBJ1-1 | TRBV28 | TRBD1 | CASSSPSQGGAFF | TGTGCCAGCAGTTCCCCGTCCCAGGGGGGAGCTTTCTTT
. | TRBJ1-1 | TRBV7-2 | . | CASSLLGGGGTEAFF | TGTGCCAGCAGCTTATTGGGGGGAGGGGGCACTGAAGCTTTCTTT
. | TRBJ1-2 | TRBV18 | TRBD1 | CASSPGQGIGYGYTF | TGTGCCAGCTCACCAGGACAGGGAATTGGCTATGGCTACACCTTC
. | TRBJ2-5 | TRBV29-1 | . | CSVRNTGLEETQYF | TGCAGCGTACGAAATACAGGGCTGGAGGAGACCCAGTACTTC
once | TRBJ2-7 | TRBV28 | . | CASSLSRSYEQYF | TGTGCCAGCAGTTTATCCAGATCCTACGAGCAGTACTTC
. | TRBJ2-7 | TRBV28 | TRBD2 | CASSLAGGGYEQYF | TGTGCCAGCAGTTTAGCGGGAGGGGGCTACGAGCAGTACTTC
. | TRBJ1-1 | TRBV7-2 | . | CASSGAYEAFF | TGTGCCAGCAGCGGGGCTTATGAAGCTTTCTTT
. | TRBJ2-1 | TRBV2 | TRBD1 | CASSGQGSGEQFF | TGTGCCAGCAGTGGACAGGGATCAGGTGAGCAGTTCTTC
. | TRBJ1-1 | TRBV11-2 | . | CASSPLAGNTEAFF | TGTGCCAGCAGCCCACTCGCAGGGAACACTGAAGCTTTCTTT
. | TRBJ1-6 | TRBV19 | TRBD1 | CASNQQGAYNSPLHF | TGTGCCAGCAATCAACAGGGGGCCTACAATTCACCCCTCCACTTT
. | TRBJ1-1 | TRBV6-5 | . | CASTIYGSTEAFF | TGTGCCAGCACCATATACGGGAGCACTGAAGCTTTCTTT
. | TRBJ1-2 | TRBV9 | . | CASSTYGGPALQNYGYTF | TGTGCCAGCAGCACCTATGGAGGGCCGGCGCTTCAGAACTATGGCTACACCTTC
. | TRBJ2-2 | TRBV29-1 | TRBD2 | CSVRGTSGQNTGELFF | TGCAGCGTGAGAGGGACTAGCGGCCAGAACACCGGGGAGCTGTTTTTT
. | TRBJ2-7 | TRBV6-5 | . | CASRVGGSDYEQYF | TGTGCCAGTCGGGTTGGAGGGAGTGACTACGAGCAGTACTTC
. | TRBJ2-2 | TRBV10-3 | . | CAISDSNTGELFF | TGTGCCATCAGTGACTCTAACACCGGGGAGCTGTTTTTT
. | TRBJ1-2 | TRBV7-3 | . | CASSLTGVQGMTVSGYTF | TGTGCCAGCAGCTTAACGGGGGTTCAGGGGATGACGGTGTCTGGCTACACCTTC
. | TRBJ1-2 | TRBV7-7 | . | CASSLMGRRKSYGYTF | TGTGCTAGCAGCTTGATGGGCAGACGAAAATCCTATGGCTACACCTTC
once | TRBJ1-4 | TRBV25-1 | . | CASSGGRGEKLFF | TGTGCCAGCAGTGGGGGCAGGGGTGAAAAACTGTTTTTT
few | TRBJ2-4 | TRBV6-5 | TRBD2 | CASSPGLAGVNIQYF | TGTGCCAGCAGCCCGGGACTAGCGGGAGTGAACATTCAGTACTTC
few | TRBJ2-7 | TRBV12-3/TRBV12-4 | TRBD2 | CASGSGGYEQYF | TGTGCCAGCGGGAGCGGGGGCTACGAGCAGTACTTC
many | TRBJ1-1 | TRBV6-4 | . | CASSESRETAEAFF | TGTGCCAGCAGTGAAAGTCGGGAAACCGCTGAAGCTTTCTTT
. | TRBJ2-1 | TRBV7-6 | . | CASSLGPGSSYNEQFF | TGTGCCAGCAGCTTAGGCCCGGGTAGCTCCTACAATGAGCAGTTCTTC
. | TRBJ2-3 | TRBV3-1/TRBV3-2 | TRBD2 | CASSTMAGGADTQYF | TGTGCCAGCAGCACGATGGCGGGAGGAGCAGATACGCAGTATTTT
few | TRBJ2-1 | TRBV19 | TRBD2 | CASSSRGLAGGSTYNEQFF | TGTGCCAGTAGTTCCCGGGGACTAGCGGGAGGAAGCACCTACAATGAGCAGTTCTTC
. | TRBJ1-3 | TRBV7-6 | TRBD1 | CASSQMTGAGNTIYF | TGTGCCAGCAGCCAGATGACAGGGGCTGGAAACACCATATATTTT
. | TRBJ1-5 | TRBV19 | . | CASRREGNQPQHF | TGTGCCAGCCGACGGGAGGGCAATCAGCCCCAGCATTTT
. | TRBJ1-1 | TRBV5-8 | TRBD1 | CASRAGTGRGNTEAFF | TGTGCCAGCAGGGCCGGGACAGGGCGTGGGAACACTGAAGCTTTCTTT
. | TRBJ1-1 | TRBV28 | . | CASTSAGVGNTEAFF | TGTGCCAGCACATCGGCAGGCGTGGGGAACACTGAAGCTTTCTTT
. | TRBJ1-2 | TRBV5-4 | TRBD1 | CASSVQTGLGGYTF | TGTGCCAGCAGCGTGCAGACAGGGCTTGGGGGCTACACCTTC
. | TRBJ2-1 | TRBV7-9 | TRBD2 | CASSWGLNEQFF | TGTGCCAGCAGCTGGGGACTAAATGAGCAGTTCTTC
. | TRBJ1-2 | TRBV5-1 | . | CASSLDPRYGYTF | TGCGCCAGCAGCTTGGACCCCAGATATGGCTACACCTTC
. | TRBJ2-7 | TRBV15 | . | CATSDVVTTEQYF | TGTGCCACCAGCGACGTCGTAACGACTGAGCAGTACTTC